These 21 T cell receptor beta chains were sequenced from one sample in a study of cytomegalovirus exposure and HLA in healthy donors. The primer mix had 60 Vbeta and 13 Jbeta primers. TCRdb's copy holds only in-frame clones and misses some; the assay was immunoSEQ multiplex PCR. The table records about 120,000 clones, 70% to 85% of them present only once. The sequenced sample was PBMCs. These receptors all stem from a woman in her thirties or forties in good health and CMV-seropositive.

The chain is built from TRBV4-3 and TRBJ2-3, with a tentative D call TRBD2 (5 bases). The CDR3 is made up of 14 amino acids. Germline loops: CDR1 LGHNA, CDR2 YSLEER. V gave up 0 bases and J gave up 7 bases, with 11 bases separating them. CDR3 DNA: TGCGCCAGCAGCCAAGAGTGGGGAGCATATACGCAGTATTTT. Protein: CASSQEWGAYTQYF.

CDR3 nucleotides: TGTGCCAGCAGGAGACTAGCGGGTACGGCCTACGAGCAGTACTTC. Its translation: CASRRLAGTAYEQYF. The J gene is TRBJ2-7, the V gene TRBV6-5, with TRBD2 matching 10 bases. The J segment lost 2 bases and the V segment lost 6 bases, leaving 7 bases of the junction unmatched. There are 15 residues in the CDR3. Germline assignment: CDR1 MNHEY and CDR2 SVGAGI.

V is TRBV9 and J is TRBJ2-3, with D perhaps TRBD2 (6 bases). From germline, CDR1 is SGDLS and CDR2 YYNGEE. This CDR3 is 16 amino acids long. Trimming removed 0 bases at V and 1 base at J, with 12 bases between. CDR3 bases: TGTGCCAGCAGCGTAGAAGAGGGAGGAGGCACAGATACGCAGTATTTT. Translating it yields CASSVEEGGGTDTQYF.

This clone has just one count. V usage is TRBV29-1 and J usage is TRBJ2-3; 8 nucleotides align to TRBD2. With 5 bases clipped from V and 5 bases from J, the junction kept 9 bases outside the gene matches. The CDR3 runs 14 residues. CDR1 and CDR2 from the germline V gene are SQVTM and ANQGSEA. The CDR3 nucleotides are TGCAGCGTTAGATCGGGGGGGCCTGGAGATACGCAGTATTTT. As protein: CSVRSGGPGDTQYF.

V and J are TRBV7-8 and TRBJ2-2; TRBD1 is a possible D gene (5 bases). V was trimmed by 5 bases and J by 4 bases, leaving 20 bases between them. CDR3 size: 17 residues. The germline V gene has CDR1 SGHVS and CDR2 FQNEAQ. The CDR3 region is CASSLDWAQGVTGELFF. The CDR3 bases are TGTGCCAGCAGCCTGGATTGGGCGCAAGGGGTCACCGGGGAGCTGTTTTTT.

The chain joins TRBV4-2 to TRBJ1-2, with D perhaps matching TRBD1 (5 bases). Trimming left V 1 base short and J 2 bases short, with 8 bases between. This CDR3 has 14 amino acids. Germline V gene lookup returns CDR1 LGHNA and CDR2 YNFKEQ. The CDR3 DNA reads as TGTGCCAGCAGCCAAGGAGGACAAAACTATGGCTACACCTTC. Translating it yields CASSQGGQNYGYTF.

On this clone: One end of the junction varies from germline; a read error may be responsible. V gene TRBV7-9 combines with J gene TRBJ1-1, with D possibly TRBD1 on 6 matching bases. Germline V lookup: CDR1 SEHNR, CDR2 FQNEAQ (reference sequence). The CDR3 contains 16 residues. The CDR3 loop reads CSSSIIRGFPDTEAFF. The DNA for the CDR3 is TGTTCCAGCAGCATTATTAGGGGGTTCCCGGACACTGAAGCTTTCTTT.

Concerning this clone: The germline gene is not matched at one end of the junction; a read error may be the cause. The chain is built from TRBV6-1 and TRBJ1-1, with D unclear. CDR3 length: 15 amino acids. CDR1 is MNHNS, CDR2 SASEGT, per germline. The CDR3 DNA reads TGTGCCAGCAGTCTGAATCAGGTATTGAACACTGAAGCTTCCTTT. Amino acids: CASSLNQVLNTEASF.

The rearrangement links TRBV12-5 to TRBJ2-1; a weak D match, TRBD2 (5 bases). This CDR3 region has 14 residues. The V end was cut by 2 bases, the J end by 5 bases, with 10 bases between. The germline gives CDR1 LGHNT, CDR2 FRNRAP. The CDR3 here is CASGLRGIDNEQFF. The CDR3 DNA reads TGTGCTAGTGGTTTGAGAGGGATAGACAATGAGCAGTTCTTC.

V is TRBV6-1 and J is TRBJ1-5, with D perhaps matching TRBD1 (6 bases). Trimming removed 6 bases at V and 6 bases at J, with 18 bases between. This CDR3 is 15 amino acids long. Germline V gene lookup returns CDR1 MNHNS and CDR2 SASEGT. CDR3 nucleotides: TGTGCCAGCAGCCCCAAAGCAGGGGTCCGTCAGCCCCAGCATTTT. Its protein is CASSPKAGVRQPQHF.

V is TRBV7-2 and J is TRBJ2-5; 7 bases agree with TRBD2. CDR1 and CDR2 from the germline V gene are SGHTA and FQGNSA. The J segment lost 3 bases and the V segment lost 0 bases, leaving 4 bases of the junction unmatched. The CDR3 totals 15 residues. CDR3 amino acids: CASSLAGLPEETQYF. The CDR3 region has the DNA TGTGCCAGCAGCTTAGCGGGACTACCGGAAGAGACCCAGTACTTC.

The chain employs TRBV6-6 and TRBJ1-4, with 9 nucleotides matching TRBD1. The CDR3 extends over 15 amino acids. After removal of 2 bases from V and 15 bases from J, the junction contained 13 bases not matched to a gene. Germline values: CDR1 MNHNY, CDR2 SVGAGI (reference sequence). The CDR3 nucleotides read TGTGCCAGCAGTTACGCTTGGACAGGGGCCACGGAGGTGTTTTTT. This codes for CASSYAWTGATEVFF.

V is TRBV5-6 and J is TRBJ2-7; 9 positions match TRBD1. This CDR3 is built from 16 residues. V lost 4 bases to trimming and J lost 4 bases; unmatched junction nucleotides: 12. Germline CDR1 SGHDT, CDR2 YYEEEE. DNA of the CDR3: TGTGCCAGCAGCCACGGGACAGGGTGGAGGCGGTACGAGCAGTACTTC. It codes for CASSHGTGWRRYEQYF.

This clone came up a few times. The chain employs TRBV2 and TRBJ1-1; D is undetermined. Germline V gene sequence: CDR1 SNHLY, CDR2 FYNNEI. The V gene lost 4 bases and the J gene lost 1 base, with 10 bases spanning the gap. The CDR3 has 14 amino acids. CDR3 sequence: CASSARRGNTEAFF. The CDR3 region has the DNA TGTGCCAGCAGTGCCCGTCGGGGGAACACTGAAGCTTTCTTT. The full variable domain, in which reference TRBV2 and TRBJ1-1 provide the parts outside the CDR3, is EPEVTQTPSHQVTQMGQEVILRCVPISNHLYFYWYRQILGQKVEFLVSFYNNEISEKSEIFDDQFSVERPDGSNFTLKIRSTKLEDSAMYFCASSARRGNTEAFFGQGTRLTVV.

The V gene is TRBV6-5, the J gene TRBJ1-2, with D tentatively TRBD1 (5 bases). Deletions cut 2 bases from V and 8 bases from J, with 15 bases between. The V gene's germline CDR1 is MNHEY and CDR2 SVGAGI. CDR3 size: 14 residues. CDR3 nucleotide sequence: TGTGCCAGCAGTTACACAGCAGGGTACAACGGCTACACCTTC. This codes for CASSYTAGYNGYTF.

The chain links TRBV30 to TRBJ1-1; 7 bases are shared with TRBD1. Germline V CDR1 and CDR2: GTSNPN, SVGIG (reference sequence). The trim removed 4 bases at V and 4 bases at J, leaving 6 bases unmatched. This CDR3 has 13 residues. CDR3 coding DNA: TGTGCCTGGAACCGACAGGGCGGCACTGAAGCTTTCTTT. The encoded protein is CAWNRQGGTEAFF. Combining the CDR3 with reference TRBV30 and TRBJ1-1 gives the whole variable domain SQTIHQWPATLVQPVGSPLSLECTVEGTSNPNLYWYRQAAGRGLQLLFYSVGIGQISSEVPQNLSASRPQDRQFILSSKKLLLSDSGFYLCAWNRQGGTEAFFGQGTRLTVV.

This clone was observed once. The V and J genes are TRBV7-2 and TRBJ2-7; 8 nucleotides match TRBD1. This CDR3 comprises 15 residues. Germline CDR1 SGHTA, CDR2 FQGNSA. V shed 5 bases and J 0 bases; nucleotides not matched to a gene: 6. The CDR3 here is CASSVNRGSSYEQYF. The CDR3 bases are TGTGCCAGCAGCGTCAACAGGGGGAGCTCCTACGAGCAGTACTTC.

J is TRBJ2-3 and V is TRBV4-2; 9 positions match TRBD2. The V and J ends lost 4 bases and 0 bases, in that order; junction bases with no gene match: 5. CDR1 is LGHNA and CDR2 is YNFKEQ in the germline V gene. CDR3 length equals 16 residues. CDR3 region: CASSRLAGTSTDTQYF. CDR3 nucleotide sequence: TGTGCCAGCAGCCGTCTAGCGGGGACTAGCACAGATACGCAGTATTTT.

The rearrangement uses TRBV4-2 and TRBJ1-2; a weak D match, TRBD1 (5 bases). This CDR3 contains 12 residues. V lost 8 bases and J lost 8, with 15 bases in between. Germline loops: CDR1 LGHNA, CDR2 YNFKEQ. The CDR3 spells CASLGRGAGYTF. The CDR3 region has the DNA TGTGCCAGCCTGGGACGCGGGGCCGGCTACACCTTC.

The chain uses TRBV11-1 and TRBJ2-5; 7 nucleotides match TRBD1. Germline V gene data show CDR1 as SGHAT and CDR2 as FQDESV (reference sequence). CDR3 length: 14 amino acids. After removal of 5 bases from V and 5 bases from J, the junction contained 8 bases not matched to a gene. CDR3 amino acids: CASSPTLGGETQYF. The CDR3 region has the DNA TGTGCCAGCAGCCCGACCCTAGGGGGCGAGACCCAGTACTTC.

The rearrangement uses TRBV5-4 and TRBJ2-1; 10 bases are shared with TRBD2. This CDR3 is built from 17 residues. The V and J ends lost 0 bases and 3 bases, in that order; junction bases with no gene match: 6. Germline assignment: CDR1 SGHNT and CDR2 YYREEE (reference sequence). The CDR3 reads CASSLDLTSGVYNEQFF. CDR3 sequence (DNA): TGTGCCAGCAGCTTGGATCTCACTAGCGGGGTCTACAATGAGCAGTTCTTC.